Below are 18 T cell receptor beta chains sequenced from a single sample in a study of CD8 T cells in Susac syndrome (dated by TCRdb to about 2019). The library was obtained by the immunoSEQ multiplex PCR assay. RNA was extracted using the RNeasy kit, and roughly 0.5 to 1 microgram was reverse transcribed with random hexamers. Using fastp trimming at Q25 and MiXCR clonotype assembly, TCRdb reanalyzed the public sequencing data and kept in-frame beta chains. Under each unique CDR3 protein, matching rows form one entry showing the most common genes and DNA. The sample table contains 200,000 or so distinct CDR3 sequences; only one count was recorded for about 95% of them. The top ten hold 0.085% to 0.095% of the sample. What was sequenced was CD4+ T cells from PBMCs. Every receptor here comes from a human donor with multiple sclerosis.

This chain links TRBV7-3 with TRBJ2-5; tentatively, D is TRBD1 or TRBD2 (5 bases each). V dropped 5 bases and J dropped 0 bases, with 7 bases sitting between them. CDR1 is SGHTA and CDR2 is FQGTGA in the germline V gene. CDR3 length equals 13 residues. For the CDR3, the DNA is TGTGCCAGCAGCCGGGGACACCAAGAGACCCAGTACTTC. Translation gives CASSRGHQETQYF.

The CDR3 DNA reads TGTGCCAGCAGCGTAGAAGCAGGACAGCCCCAGCATTTT. Translating gives CASSVEAGQPQHF. The chain employs TRBV9 and TRBJ1-5; D is unresolved. This CDR3 is 13 amino acids long. Trimming stripped 0 bases from V and 7 bases from J, with 8 bases between. Germline CDR1 SGDLS, CDR2 YYNGEE.

The chain carries TRBV7-8 and TRBJ2-5; a possible D gene is TRBD2 (6 bases). The ends were cut back, 9 bases at V and 5 bases at J, with 16 bases in the middle. The CDR3 totals 13 residues. Germline V CDR1 and CDR2: SGHVS, FQNEAQ. CDR3 loop: CASGGSGRETQYF. The DNA of the CDR3 is TGTGCCAGTGGAGGGAGTGGAAGGGAGACCCAGTACTTC.

This clonotype is a singleton in its sample. V usage is TRBV2 and J usage is TRBJ1-1; D not resolved. This CDR3 is built from 12 residues. CDR1 and CDR2 (germline): SNHLY, FYNNEI. Between the trimmed V and J ends, which lost 0 bases and 6 bases, there was a span of 5 bases. In nucleotides, the CDR3 is TGTGCCAGCAGTGAAGCGCTTGCTGAAGCTTTCTTT. This encodes CASSEALAEAFF.

In this sample, this clonotype turned up once. The chain couples TRBV15 to TRBJ2-1; 13 nucleotides match TRBD2. Germline CDR1 and CDR2: LNHNV and YYDKDF (reference sequence). The CDR3 consists of 17 residues. V lost 1 base and J lost 8; bases outside the gene matches: 8. CDR3 region: CATSRASTSGGPHEQFF. In DNA form, the CDR3 reads TGTGCCACCAGCAGAGCCTCGACTAGCGGGGGGCCCCATGAGCAGTTCTTC. The full variable domain, rest sourced from reference TRBV15 and TRBJ2-1, is DAMVIQNPRYQVTQFGKPVTLSCSQTLNHNVMYWYQQKSSQAPKLLFHYYDKDFNNEADTPDNFQSRRPNTSFCFLDIRSPGLGDTAMYLCATSRASTSGGPHEQFFGPGTRLTVL.

The chain carries TRBV25-1 and TRBJ2-1, with TRBD1 identical over 10 bases. V lost 6 bases, J lost 4 bases, and 6 bases stayed unmatched. This CDR3 has 15 amino acids. CDR1 is MGHDK, CDR2 SYGVNS, per germline. This chain's CDR3 is CASRTDRGPYNEQFF. The CDR3 region has the DNA TGTGCCAGCAGAACCGACAGGGGGCCATACAATGAGCAGTTCTTC.

The J gene is TRBJ1-1, the V gene TRBV7-9; perhaps TRBD1 as D (5 bases). The V end lost 5 bases, the J end lost 1 base, and 14 bases lay between the germline ends. The CDR3 runs 15 residues. Germline lookup yields CDR1 SEHNR and CDR2 FQNEAQ (reference sequence). CDR3 coding DNA: TGTGCCAGCAGCCAACACTCCAGGGAGAACACTGAAGCTTTCTTT. This gives the protein CASSQHSRENTEAFF. Combining the CDR3 with reference TRBV7-9 and TRBJ1-1 gives the whole variable domain DTGVSQNPRHKITKRGQNVTFRCDPISEHNRLYWYRQTLGQGPEFLTYFQNEAQLEKSRLLSDRFSAERPKGSFSTLEIQRTEQGDSAMYLCASSQHSRENTEAFFGQGTRLTVV.

In this sample, this clonotype turned up once. V gene TRBV30 combines with J gene TRBJ1-2, with 7 bases lining up with TRBD1. The CDR3 covers 14 residues. Germline V gene lookup returns CDR1 GTSNPN and CDR2 SVGIG (reference sequence). J gave up 3 bases and V 0 bases, and 4 bases lay outside the gene matches. The CDR3 loop is CAWSVGGGYYGYTF. The DNA of the CDR3 is TGTGCCTGGAGTGTAGGAGGGGGCTACTATGGCTACACCTTC.

The chain links TRBV20-1 to TRBJ2-4, with TRBD1 identical over 9 bases. The trim removed 4 bases at V and 8 bases at J, leaving 9 bases unmatched. This CDR3 is built from 14 residues. Germline V gene data show CDR1 as DFQATT and CDR2 as SNEGSKA (reference sequence). The chain's CDR3 is CSAIIPGQGDIQYF. In nucleotides, the CDR3 is TGCAGTGCTATCATCCCGGGACAGGGCGACATTCAGTACTTC.

V usage is TRBV3-1 and J usage is TRBJ2-3, with D unresolved. The CDR3 sequence is 14 residues long. The germline V gene has CDR1 LGHDT and CDR2 YNNKEL (reference sequence). Deletions cut 6 bases from V and 2 bases from J, with 12 bases between. The CDR3 nucleotides are TGTGCCAGCAGTCGCCCACTAATCACAGATACGCAGTATTTT. Residues: CASSRPLITDTQYF.

V and J are TRBV5-1 and TRBJ2-1; TRBD1 might be the D (6 bases). Germline loops: CDR1 SGHRS, CDR2 YFSETQ. The V gene lost 8 bases and the J gene lost 1 base, with 16 bases spanning the gap. The CDR3 has 15 residues. As DNA, the CDR3 is TGCGCCAGTTCAGGGGCCGCTATTTCCTACAATGAGCAGTTCTTC. This translates into CASSGAAISYNEQFF.

V usage is TRBV7-9 and J usage is TRBJ1-2; maybe TRBD1 (5 bases). Deletions cut 8 bases from V and 4 bases from J, with 17 bases between. CDR1 is SEHNR and CDR2 is FQNEAQ in the germline V gene (reference sequence). This CDR3 has 14 residues. The CDR3, as DNA: TGTGCCAGCTATGACGGGGGACGAGGCTATGGCTACACCTTC. Translation: CASYDGGRGYGYTF.

The chain couples TRBV18 to TRBJ2-1, with D possibly being TRBD2 (6 bases). V was shortened by 10 bases and J by 5 bases, with 18 bases between the two germline ends. Germline CDR1 is KGHSH and CDR2 is LQKENI. This CDR3 is built from 14 residues. The CDR3 nucleotides read TGTGCCACGAAAACTAGCATAGGCGACAATGAGCAGTTCTTC. Protein: CATKTSIGDNEQFF.

The chain couples TRBV3-1 to TRBJ1-4; a possible D gene is TRBD1 (5 bases). Trimming stripped 1 base from V and 6 bases from J, with 12 bases between. The CDR3 consists of 15 residues. Germline CDR1 is LGHDT and CDR2 is YNNKEL (reference sequence). The CDR3: CASSQGPRADEKLFF. Here the CDR3 DNA reads TGTGCCAGCAGCCAAGGTCCCAGGGCCGATGAAAAACTGTTTTTT. The whole variable domain, remainder taken from reference TRBV3-1 and TRBJ1-4, is DTAVSQTPKYLVTQMGNDKSIKCEQNLGHDTMYWYKQDSKKFLKIMFSYNNKELIINETVPNRFSPKSPDKAHLNLHINSLELGDSAVYFCASSQGPRADEKLFFGSGTQLSVL.

The chain couples TRBV5-4 to TRBJ2-5, with D unresolved. Trimming stripped 3 bases from V and 2 bases from J, with 14 bases between. The CDR3 length is 15 residues. Germline V gives CDR1 SGHNT, CDR2 YYREEE (reference sequence). The CDR3 DNA is TGTGCCAGCAGCTCCGGTAACGCAGGTCAAGAGACCCAGTACTTC. Its translation is CASSSGNAGQETQYF.

The CDR3 loop reads CASGRDSMNTEAFF. CDR3 coding DNA: TGTGCCAGCGGGCGGGACAGCATGAACACTGAAGCTTTCTTT. The chain links TRBV9 to TRBJ1-1; 7 bases map to TRBD1. Germline CDR1 SGDLS, CDR2 YYNGEE. This CDR3 region has 14 residues. V lost 7 bases and J lost 0; bases outside the gene matches: 6.

The CDR3 nucleotides are TGTGCCAGTAGTAAACCTTCAGCGGGGGACACCGGGGAGCTGTTTTTT. Its translation is CASSKPSAGDTGELFF. The V and J genes are TRBV19 and TRBJ2-2; TRBD2 agrees at 8 bases. The J segment lost 3 bases and the V segment lost 4 bases, leaving 7 bases of the junction unmatched. The CDR3 is 16 residues long. Germline-derived CDR1 and CDR2 are LNHDA and SQIVND (reference sequence).

The V call is TRBV27, the J call TRBJ2-7, with 7 bases identical to TRBD1. The length of the CDR3 is 16 residues. Germline V gene data show CDR1 as MNHEY and CDR2 as SMNVEV (reference sequence). V dropped 7 bases and J dropped 0; count of bases not matched to a gene: 12. This CDR3 reads CASISDRQGSSYEQYF. CDR3 DNA sequence: TGTGCCAGCATTTCCGACAGACAGGGAAGCTCCTACGAGCAGTACTTC.